Each of the 5 T cell receptor beta chains below was sequenced from the same sample in a study of blood T cells in healthy people across ages. Alongside a J-beta primer mix, a sample-barcoded 5' primer served in a second PCR lasting 7 to 11 cycles. TCRdb independently ran MiXCR on the 5' RACE reads; one entry per CDR3 protein. The sample has 850,000 to 950,000 distinct CDR3 sequences, more than 25% seen once. Sequences were obtained from blood. Every receptor here comes from a woman aged 80 or over in good health.

The chain recombines TRBV6-2 or TRBV6-3 with TRBJ1-1; unclear D gene. V shed 7 bases and J shed 1 base, with 7 bases lying between them. This CDR3 contains 12 residues. The germline V gene encodes CDR1 MNHEY and CDR2 SVGEGT. The DNA for the CDR3 is TGTGCCAGCAAACGGTCGAACACTGAAGCTTTCTTT. Translated, it gives CASKRSNTEAFF.

This clonotype showed up just a few times. Mismatch with germline at one junction end may stem from a read error. The chain combines TRBV5-1 with TRBJ1-2, with D tentatively TRBD1 (5 bases). Germline CDR1 reads SGHRS; CDR2 reads YFSETQ. This CDR3 is 13 amino acids long. The DNA for the CDR3 is TGCACCAGCAGCTTGGATGGAGGGGTCGGCTACACCTTC. It specifies CTSSLDGGVGYTF.

This clonotype was counted many times. CDR3 residues: CAGLVGVTQYF. The CDR3 bases are TGTGCCGGACTAGTCGGGGTTACGCAGTATTTT. The rearrangement links TRBV6-1 to TRBJ2-3; 7 bases map to TRBD2. Germline CDR1 MNHNS, CDR2 SASEGT. V trimming: 11 bases; J trimming: 8 bases; junction bases outside the gene matches: 7. This CDR3 region has 11 residues.

A word on this clonotype: The junction does not match germline at one end; this may be a read error. The CDR3 reads CASCLAGNANQPQHF. CDR3 sequence (DNA): TGTGCCAGCTGTTTGGCAGGGAATGCCAATCAGCCCCAGCATTTT. The chain recombines TRBV12-3 or TRBV12-4 with TRBJ1-5; D is perhaps TRBD1 (5 bases). The CDR3 has 15 residues.

This clonotype came up many times. The chain joins TRBV7-2 to TRBJ1-6; TRBD1 matches 9 bases. Trimming at V came to 5 bases and at J to 12 bases, leaving 5 bases not matched to a gene. The CDR3 sequence is 13 residues long. Germline V gene data show CDR1 as SGHTA and CDR2 as FQGNSA. The CDR3 bases are TGTGCCAGCAGCGATCACAGGGGGCTACCCCTCCACTTT. This gives the protein CASSDHRGLPLHF.